These 10 T cell receptor beta chains were all obtained from the same sample, sequenced in a study of control samples from healthy donors and cancer patients (dated by TCRdb to the early 2020s). Receptors were amplified or captured by the immunoSEQ multiplex PCR assay. This immuneACCESS table, as held by TCRdb, lists in-frame sequences with V and J called but not all clones. Of the missing ones, under half trace to an unresolved V gene in checked studies; the others have no known cause. Counted in this sample were 150,000 to 180,000 clones; 85% to 95% of them appeared once. The ten largest clones capture approximately 6% of the sample. The sequencing sample was made of blood. The receptors originated from a man aged 35-49 years in good health.

This clone has a handful of counts. This chain uses TRBV2 with TRBJ2-7, with TRBD1 as a possible D gene (6 bases). The CDR3 length is 12 residues. Trimming cost V 6 bases and J 7 bases, with 13 bases left between them. Germline V CDR1 and CDR2: SNHLY, FYNNEI. The CDR3 DNA sequence: TGTGCCAGCAGCTACAGGGTACGGGAGCAGTACTTC. Translating gives CASSYRVREQYF.

V gene TRBV7-8 combines with J gene TRBJ2-3; 14 bases agree with TRBD2. V shed 5 bases, J shed 2 bases, and the junction held 6 bases outside the gene matches. Germline CDR1 reads SGHVS; CDR2 reads FQNEAQ. The CDR3 has 17 residues. The CDR3 spells CASSPRLAGGITDTQYF. The CDR3 DNA reads as TGTGCCAGCAGCCCAAGACTAGCGGGGGGGATCACAGATACGCAGTATTTT.

The chain carries TRBV5-1 and TRBJ2-7, with 7 bases aligning to TRBD1. Germline CDR1 and CDR2: SGHRS and YFSETQ. The CDR3 is 15 residues long. V lost 1 base to trimming and J lost 6 bases; unmatched junction nucleotides: 10. CDR3 coding DNA: TGCGCCAGCAGCTTGATCACAGGGGCCCTCGGCGAGCAGTACTTC. It yields the protein CASSLITGALGEQYF.

The chain couples TRBV19 to TRBJ1-4, with TRBD1 matching 9 bases. CDR3 length: 14 amino acids. CDR1 is LNHDA and CDR2 is SQIVND in the germline V gene (reference sequence). V trimming: 6 bases; J trimming: 6 bases; junction bases outside the gene matches: 5. This chain's CDR3 is CASRNRGLDEKLFF. CDR3 in DNA: TGTGCCAGTAGAAACAGGGGGCTTGATGAAAAACTGTTTTTT.

This sequence joins TRBV7-9 and TRBJ2-1, with 8 bases lining up with TRBD2. This CDR3 is built from 16 residues. CDR1 and CDR2 from the germline V gene are SEHNR and FQNEAQ (reference sequence). The trim removed 2 bases at V and 4 bases at J, leaving 7 bases unmatched. The CDR3 DNA follows: TGTGCCAGCAGCTTACGGGCGGGGGGCCTTTACAATGAGCAGTTCTTC. Amino acid sequence: CASSLRAGGLYNEQFF. The full variable domain, in which reference TRBV7-9 and TRBJ2-1 provide the parts outside the CDR3, is DTGVSQNPRHKITKRGQNVTFRCDPISEHNRLYWYRQTLGQGPEFLTYFQNEAQLEKSRLLSDRFSAERPKGSFSTLEIQRTEQGDSAMYLCASSLRAGGLYNEQFFGPGTRLTVL.

The genes are TRBV30 and TRBJ1-4; perhaps TRBD1 as D (6 bases). Germline V gives CDR1 GTSNPN, CDR2 SVGIG (reference sequence). Trimming shortened V by 1 base and J by 7 bases, and 13 bases separated the two germline ends. The CDR3 runs 14 residues. CDR3 DNA: TGTGCCTGGAGTGGGGTACAGGGAGGTGAAAAACTGTTTTTT. Its translation: CAWSGVQGGEKLFF.

The rearrangement uses TRBV5-4 and TRBJ1-2; D remains unclear. The CDR3 has 13 amino acids. Trimming pared 5 bases from V and 7 bases from J, leaving 15 bases between. The germline gives CDR1 SGHNT, CDR2 YYREEE (reference sequence). CDR3 protein: CASRYLGGSGYTF. Written as DNA, the CDR3 is TGTGCCAGCAGGTACCTGGGAGGTTCTGGCTACACCTTC.

The chain combines TRBV28 with TRBJ2-7; the D gene is possibly TRBD1 (6 bases). This CDR3 is built from 14 residues. Trimming shortened V by 11 bases and J by 7 bases, and 24 bases separated the two germline ends. In germline, CDR1 is MDHEN, CDR2 SYDVKM. The CDR3 DNA reads as TGTGCCTCCTCCCTACAGGGACCGCCGTATGAGCAGTACTTC. This gives the protein CASSLQGPPYEQYF.

The chain uses TRBV27 and TRBJ2-2; no definite D call. The CDR3 totals 13 residues. Germline CDR1 MNHEY, CDR2 SMNVEV (reference sequence). Trimming took off 3 bases at V and 4 bases at J, with 6 bases between the two ends. In DNA form, the CDR3 reads TGTGCCAGCAGTTTGACGTTCACCGGGGAGCTGTTTTTT. As protein: CASSLTFTGELFF.

The chain links TRBV10-3 to TRBJ2-1, with D perhaps matching TRBD2 (5 bases). The CDR3 contains 15 residues. The germline V gene has CDR1 ENHRY and CDR2 SYGVKD. V was shortened by 5 bases and J by 2 bases, with 13 bases between the two germline ends. In DNA form, the CDR3 reads TGTGCCATCAGTCGCGAGGGAGACCCCTACAATGAGCAGTTCTTC. It encodes CAISREGDPYNEQFF.